Following are 30 T cell receptor beta chains from one sample sequenced in a study of CXCR3-negative and CXCR3-positive naive CD8 T cells. General study results and limits: Naive cells that were CXCR3-positive had more hydrophobic TRB CDR3s (compared with CXCR3-negative naive cells).

In preparing the TRB cDNA libraries, 5' RACE with UMI labels was used. TCRdb reprocessed the 5' RACE reads and stores each CDR3 protein as one record, lacking DNA. This sample contains fewer than 6,500 distinct CDR3 sequences. These receptors have no identified antigens. Sequenced input: naive CXCR3+ CD8+ T cells from blood. Stated subset: CD45RO-CCR7+CD27+CD95- naive CD8+ T cells expressing CXCR3 (TNR3+). Receptors were obtained from a human donor in good health. Some clones in this sample may be carry-over from other donors' samples.

Considering frequency, this clonotype is medium-sized (0.01 to 0.1%). The chain has TRBV19 and TRBJ2-7. Germline V lookup: CDR1 LNHDA, CDR2 SQIVND (reference sequence). The CDR3 spans 14 residues. The CDR3 sequence is CASSETGATYEQYF.

The chain carries TRBV29-1 and TRBJ1-5. Germline CDR1 is SQVTM and CDR2 is ANQGSEA. CDR3 size: 15 residues. The chain's CDR3 is CSVEVLGQEGQPQHF.

V and J are TRBV2 and TRBJ2-3. Germline V lookup: CDR1 SNHLY, CDR2 FYNNEI. The CDR3 has 13 residues. CDR3 amino acids: CASSERLVDTQYF.

This clonotype is deemed medium-sized by its frequency. The chain couples TRBV5-1 to TRBJ2-3; the TRBD2 assignment by TCRdb is unverifiable without DNA. Germline assignment: CDR1 SGHRS and CDR2 YFSETQ. There are 16 residues in the CDR3. The CDR3 sequence: CASSLSGRFSTDTQYF.

Judged by frequency, this clonotype is medium-sized. The rearrangement links TRBV20-1 to TRBJ2-5; the D call of TRBD1 rests on TCRdb alone, since no DNA is present to check it. The germline gives CDR1 DFQATT, CDR2 SNEGSKA (reference sequence). The CDR3 contains 15 residues. The CDR3 is CSATSGQPRQETQYF.

This clonotype is identified as medium-sized from frequency. This rearrangement joins TRBV15 to TRBJ2-1. The CDR3 contains 15 residues. Germline V gene sequence: CDR1 LNHNV, CDR2 YYDKDF (reference sequence). This CDR3 reads CATSGDRIPYNEQFF.

V is TRBV5-1 and J is TRBJ1-1; TCRdb picks TRBD1, but there is no DNA to check that call. CDR1 SGHRS and CDR2 YFSETQ come from the germline V gene. This CDR3 contains 14 residues. CDR3 region: CASSFGLGNTEAFF.

The rearrangement joins TRBV3-1 to TRBJ1-1. The CDR3 is 15 residues long. Germline V lookup: CDR1 LGHDT, CDR2 YNNKEL (reference sequence). CDR3 in amino acids: CASSLSSNTNTEAFF.

V and J are TRBV29-1 and TRBJ1-2; no DNA is available, so the TRBD1 call from TCRdb remains unchecked. Germline V gene sequence: CDR1 SQVTM, CDR2 ANQGSEA. The CDR3 is 14 amino acids. The CDR3 sequence is CSARDITDSYGYTF.

This chain joins TRBV19 and TRBJ1-2; TCRdb reports TRBD1, a call that lacks DNA to check it against. This CDR3 has 14 amino acids. Germline loops: CDR1 LNHDA, CDR2 SQIVND (reference sequence). CDR3 sequence reads: CASSMTVKTYGYTF.

This clonotype shows up as medium-sized by frequency. The chain joins TRBV12-3 or TRBV12-4 to TRBJ2-3; TCRdb lists TRBD1, though no DNA is available to test this call. The CDR3 totals 13 residues. The CDR3 sequence is CASSWGFTDTQYF.

Measured by frequency, this clonotype is medium-sized. V and J are TRBV28 and TRBJ2-7; TCRdb designates TRBD2, a call that cannot be tested without DNA. CDR3 length: 13 amino acids. Per germline, CDR1 MDHEN and CDR2 SYDVKM. The CDR3 here is CASSFVTRNEQYF.

The chain recombines TRBV7-6 with TRBJ1-5. Germline CDR1 is SGHVS and CDR2 is FNYEAQ. The CDR3 loop spans 16 amino acids. The CDR3 sequence is CASSLKEGMGNQPQHF.

The chain is built from TRBV6-2 or TRBV6-3 and TRBJ2-3. The germline V gene has CDR1 MNHEY and CDR2 SVGEGT. The CDR3 contains 15 residues. CDR3 region: CASRKVGREADTQYF.

The J gene is TRBJ2-7, the V gene TRBV7-8; TCRdb proposes TRBD1, but this gene call is untestable without DNA. The CDR3 loop spans 14 amino acids. Looked up from germline, CDR1 is SGHVS and CDR2 is FQNEAQ. CDR3: CASSTWTGYYEQYF.

This clonotype counts as medium-sized by frequency. The chain is built from TRBV20-1 and TRBJ2-5; TCRdb proposes TRBD2, but this gene call is untestable without DNA. Per germline, CDR1 DFQATT and CDR2 SNEGSKA (reference sequence). The CDR3 sequence is 15 residues long. Here the CDR3 reads CSARDSSGSLETQYF.

This clonotype is identified as medium-sized from frequency. The J gene is TRBJ2-1, the V gene TRBV4-1. CDR3 length: 13 residues. Germline CDR1 MGHRA, CDR2 YSYEKL. CDR3 loop: CASVASSYNEQFF.

Measured by frequency, this clonotype is medium-sized. The rearrangement uses TRBV29-1 and TRBJ1-2; checking the TCRdb D call of TRBD1 is not possible without DNA. This CDR3 comprises 15 residues. Germline V gene lookup returns CDR1 SQVTM and CDR2 ANQGSEA. The CDR3 sequence: CSVEAGDPRKYGYTF.

The V gene is TRBV29-1, the J gene TRBJ2-1; TCRdb's D gene call, TRBD2, goes unchecked for lack of DNA. Germline CDR1 reads SQVTM; CDR2 reads ANQGSEA. The CDR3 sequence is 13 residues long. CDR3 sequence: CSVELAGYNEQFF.

This sequence joins TRBV12-3 or TRBV12-4 and TRBJ2-5; no DNA is available, so the TRBD2 call from TCRdb remains unchecked. The CDR3 contains 16 residues. CDR3 amino acids: CASSLSGGAKEETQYF.

This chain links TRBV3-1 with TRBJ2-7; TCRdb lists TRBD2, though no DNA is available to test this call. The CDR3 contains 16 residues. Germline CDR1 LGHDT, CDR2 YNNKEL (reference sequence). CDR3 sequence: CASSQDLGTNSYEQYF.

By frequency, this clonotype registers medium-sized. V is TRBV7-9 and J is TRBJ2-7. The CDR3 covers 16 residues. Germline V gene data show CDR1 as SEHNR and CDR2 as FQNEAQ (reference sequence). The CDR3 reads CASSSAVTGSSYEQYF.

The genes are TRBV29-1 and TRBJ2-1. CDR1 SQVTM and CDR2 ANQGSEA come from the germline V gene. This CDR3 has 12 residues. The CDR3 protein is CSVESAYNEQFF.

Measured by frequency, this clonotype is medium-sized. J is TRBJ2-2 and V is TRBV29-1. The CDR3 is 13 residues long. Germline V CDR1 and CDR2: SQVTM, ANQGSEA. CDR3: CSVEGKPDGELFF.

The rearrangement joins TRBV3-1 to TRBJ2-1; TCRdb reports TRBD2, a call that lacks DNA to check it against. The CDR3 totals 15 residues. The V gene's germline CDR1 is LGHDT and CDR2 YNNKEL (reference sequence). CDR3 sequence reads: CASSHVTSGYNEQFF.

This rearrangement joins TRBV28 to TRBJ2-7; there is no DNA to check the TCRdb D call of TRBD2. The length of the CDR3 is 17 residues. Looked up from germline, CDR1 is MDHEN and CDR2 is SYDVKM. This chain's CDR3 is CASSLSREGLLFDEQYF.

This chain connects TRBV7-9 to TRBJ2-7; TCRdb's D call, TRBD2, is unchecked because there is no DNA. The CDR3 has 16 residues. Germline V gene lookup returns CDR1 SEHNR and CDR2 FQNEAQ (reference sequence). This chain's CDR3 is CASSLVLAGDSYEQYF.

V and J are TRBV28 and TRBJ1-5; the D call from TCRdb, TRBD1, cannot be confirmed without DNA. Germline-derived CDR1 and CDR2 are MDHEN and SYDVKM. There are 15 residues in the CDR3. CDR3 region: CASRETGASNQPQHF.

Here the CDR3 reads CASSTLGLNQPQHF. The V gene is TRBV19, the J gene TRBJ1-5. This CDR3 spans 14 amino acids. The germline gives CDR1 LNHDA, CDR2 SQIVND (reference sequence).

Measured by frequency, this clonotype is medium-sized. V gene TRBV6-5 combines with J gene TRBJ1-2. This CDR3 spans 14 amino acids. In germline, CDR1 is MNHEY, CDR2 SVGAGI. This chain's CDR3 is CASSYSSQNYGYTF.